This TCR beta chain emerged from a study of blood T cell repertoires in COVID-19. Study-level background: COVID-19 samples collected from the United States, Italy and Spain covered acute and convalescent phases.

As processed by the authors: How many nucleated cells were present was estimated from reference gene primer amplification. Sequencing used immunoSEQ multiplex PCR; TCRdb keeps in-frame clones, though not all of them. V, J and clone size reflect that table, while D and trimming were determined from the DNA. The repertoire has about 84,000 clones, about four fifths of them found once; the top ten carry 15% to 17%. Trimming took 1 base from V and 3 from J, leaving 4 bases between them. The CDR3 is 12 residues long. Germline CDR1 is SGHRS and CDR2 is YFSETQ. The sequencing sample was made of peripheral blood. The receptor was isolated from a woman aged 80 or older with acute or convalescent COVID-19. The chain couples TRBV5-1 to TRBJ2-5; D gene uncertain. CDR3 sequence: CASSLSEETQYF. DNA for the CDR3: TGCGCCAGCAGCTTGTCAGAAGAGACCCAGTACTTC. The variable domain in full, with the rest retrieved from reference TRBV5-1 and TRBJ2-5, is KAGVTQTPRYLIKTRGQQVTLSCSPISGHRSVSWYQQTPGQGLQFLFEYFSETQRNKGNFPGRFSGRQFSNSRSEMNVSTLELGDSALYLCASSLSEETQYFGPGTRLLVL.